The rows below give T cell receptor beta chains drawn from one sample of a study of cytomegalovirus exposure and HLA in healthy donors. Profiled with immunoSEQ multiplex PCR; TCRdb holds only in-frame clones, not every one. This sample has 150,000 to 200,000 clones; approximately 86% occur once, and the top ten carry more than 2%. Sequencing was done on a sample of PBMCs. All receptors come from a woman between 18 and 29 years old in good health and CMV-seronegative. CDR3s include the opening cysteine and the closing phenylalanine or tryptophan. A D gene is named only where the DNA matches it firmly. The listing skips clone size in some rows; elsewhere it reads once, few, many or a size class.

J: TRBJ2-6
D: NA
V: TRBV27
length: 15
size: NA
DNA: TGTGCCAGCAGTTTCTATTCCTCTGGGGCCAACGTCCTGACTTTC
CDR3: CASSFYSSGANVLTF

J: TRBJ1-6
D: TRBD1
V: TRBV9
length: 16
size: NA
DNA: TGTGCCAGCAGCCCCCGAACAGGGGAGTATAATTCACCCCTCCACTTT
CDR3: CASSPRTGEYNSPLHF

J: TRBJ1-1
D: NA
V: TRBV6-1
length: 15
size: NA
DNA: TGTGCCAGCAGTGAAGTCGGGGGGGTTAGGACTGAAGCTTTCTTT
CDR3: CASSEVGGVRTEAFF

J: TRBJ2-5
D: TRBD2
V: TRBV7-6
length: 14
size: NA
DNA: TGTGCCAGCAGCTTCCGGGACTATCAAGAGACCCAGTACTTC
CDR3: CASSFRDYQETQYF

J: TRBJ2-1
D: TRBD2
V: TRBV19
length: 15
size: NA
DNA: TGTGCCACCCGCTTTACTAGCGGGAGAGGGAATGAGCAGTTCTTC
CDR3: CATRFTSGRGNEQFF

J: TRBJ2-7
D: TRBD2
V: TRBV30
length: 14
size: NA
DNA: TGTGCCTGGAGTCTCTATAGCGGGGTCGGGGAGCAGTACTTC
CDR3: CAWSLYSGVGEQYF

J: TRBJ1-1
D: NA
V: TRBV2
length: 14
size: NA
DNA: TGTGCCAGCAGTAGGATGACTGTGAACACTGAAGCTTTCTTT
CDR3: CASSRMTVNTEAFF

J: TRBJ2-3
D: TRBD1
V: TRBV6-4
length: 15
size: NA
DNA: TGTGCCAGCAGTGACGGGACAGGGGGCACAGATACGCAGTATTTT
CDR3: CASSDGTGGTDTQYF

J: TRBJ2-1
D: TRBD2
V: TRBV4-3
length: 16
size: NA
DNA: TGCGCCAGCAGCCAAGAGGTACTAGCGGGACCCAATGAGCAGTTCTTC
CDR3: CASSQEVLAGPNEQFF

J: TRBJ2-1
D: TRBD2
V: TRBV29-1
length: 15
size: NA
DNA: TGCAGCGTCCTAAGACTAGCGGGAGTATCATATGAGCAGTTCTTC
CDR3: CSVLRLAGVSYEQFF

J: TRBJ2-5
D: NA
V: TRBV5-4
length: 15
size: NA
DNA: TGTGCCAGCAGCTTAAACCGGGACTCAAGAGAGACCCAGTACTTC
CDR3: CASSLNRDSRETQYF

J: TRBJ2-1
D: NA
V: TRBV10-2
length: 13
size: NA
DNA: TGCGCCAGCAAATGGAGGGGGGGGGATGAGCAGTTCTTC
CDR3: CASKWRGGDEQFF

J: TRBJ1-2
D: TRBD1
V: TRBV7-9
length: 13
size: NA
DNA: TGTGCCAGCAGCCGGGGACAGTACTATGGCTACACCTTC
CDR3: CASSRGQYYGYTF

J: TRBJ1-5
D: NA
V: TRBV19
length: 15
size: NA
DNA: TGTGCCAGTAGTCCTCGGACGGGGGGCAATCAGCCCCAGCATTTT
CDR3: CASSPRTGGNQPQHF

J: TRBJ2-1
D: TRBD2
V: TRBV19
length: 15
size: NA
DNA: TGTGCCACCGGCGGGGGGTCCAACTCCTACAATGAGCAGTTCTTC
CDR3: CATGGGSNSYNEQFF

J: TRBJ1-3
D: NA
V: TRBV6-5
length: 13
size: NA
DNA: TGTGCCAGCAGTTATTCTTCTGGAAACACCATATATTTT
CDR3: CASSYSSGNTIYF

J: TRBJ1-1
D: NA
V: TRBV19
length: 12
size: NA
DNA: TGTGCCACCCAGCGGGGGAACACTGAAGCTTTCTTT
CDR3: CATQRGNTEAFF

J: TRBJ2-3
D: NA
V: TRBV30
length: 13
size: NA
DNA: TGTGCCTGGAGCTACGGGGAGGCGGATACGCAGTATTTT
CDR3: CAWSYGEADTQYF

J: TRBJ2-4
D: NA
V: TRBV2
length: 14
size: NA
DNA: TGTGCCAGCAGGCCCGGACTAGCCAAAAACATTCAGTACTTC
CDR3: CASRPGLAKNIQYF

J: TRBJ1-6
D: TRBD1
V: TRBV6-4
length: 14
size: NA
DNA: TGTGCCAGTGGGACAGGGAAGGATAATTCACCCCTCCACTTT
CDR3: CASGTGKDNSPLHF

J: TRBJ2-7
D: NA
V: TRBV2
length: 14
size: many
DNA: TGTGCCAGCAGTGCAGCGCAGGGGAGTTACGAGCAGTACTTC
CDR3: CASSAAQGSYEQYF

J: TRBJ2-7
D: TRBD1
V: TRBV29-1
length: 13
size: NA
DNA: TGCAGCGTTGATAGGACAGGATTCGGCGAGCAGTACTTC
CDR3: CSVDRTGFGEQYF

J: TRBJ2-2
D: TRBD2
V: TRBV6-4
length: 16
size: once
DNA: TGTGCCAGCACACTAGCGGGAGGGCTGGACACCGGGGAGCTGTTTTTT
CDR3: CASTLAGGLDTGELFF

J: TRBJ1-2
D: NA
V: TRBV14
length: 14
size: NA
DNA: TGTGCCAGCAGCGGTGGTGCGGGAAGGTCCTCCTACACCTTC
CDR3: CASSGGAGRSSYTF

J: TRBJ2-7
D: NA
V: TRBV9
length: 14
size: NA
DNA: TGTGCCAGCAGCGCCGGACCTGGGGCATACGAGCAGTACTTC
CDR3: CASSAGPGAYEQYF

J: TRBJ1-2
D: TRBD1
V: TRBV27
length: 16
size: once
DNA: TGTGCCAGCAAGGGGGCAGGGGGACCTACCACGAATGGCTACACCTTC
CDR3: CASKGAGGPTTNGYTF

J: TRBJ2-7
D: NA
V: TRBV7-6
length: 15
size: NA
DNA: TGTGCCAGCAGCCCGTCACAAGAGGAGCTCTACGAGCAGTACTTC
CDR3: CASSPSQEELYEQYF

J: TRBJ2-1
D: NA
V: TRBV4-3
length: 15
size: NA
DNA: TGCGCCAGCAGCCATGCGGAGGACTCCTACAATGAGCAGTTCTTC
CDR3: CASSHAEDSYNEQFF

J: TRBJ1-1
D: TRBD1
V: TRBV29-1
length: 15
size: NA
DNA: TGCAGCGTTGAAGTGCTCGGACAGGGAAACACTGAAGCTTTCTTT
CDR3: CSVEVLGQGNTEAFF

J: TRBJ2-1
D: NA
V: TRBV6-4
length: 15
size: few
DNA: TGTGCCAGCAGTGACGAGGCTAGCTCCTACAATGAGCAGTTCTTC
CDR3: CASSDEASSYNEQFF

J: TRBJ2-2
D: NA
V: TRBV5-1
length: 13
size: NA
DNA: TGCGCCAGCAGGTCCAGTAACACCGGGGAGCTGTTTTTT
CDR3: CASRSSNTGELFF

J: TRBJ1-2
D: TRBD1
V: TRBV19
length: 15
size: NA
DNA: TGTGCCAGTAGTCCCGGGACAGGCTCTAACTATGGCTACACCTTC
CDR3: CASSPGTGSNYGYTF

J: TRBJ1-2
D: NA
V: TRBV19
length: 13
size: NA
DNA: TGTGCCAGTAGTGCCACAGGTCGGTATGGCTACACCTTC
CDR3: CASSATGRYGYTF

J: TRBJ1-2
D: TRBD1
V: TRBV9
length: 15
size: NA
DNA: TGTGCCAGCAGCGGCGACAGGGCCACGGACTATGGCTACACCTTC
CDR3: CASSGDRATDYGYTF

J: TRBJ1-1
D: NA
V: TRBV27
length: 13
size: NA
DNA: TGTGCCAGCACCTTGGGGCGGAACACTGAAGCTTTCTTT
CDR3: CASTLGRNTEAFF

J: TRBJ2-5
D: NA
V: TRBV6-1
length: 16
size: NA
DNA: TGTGCCAGCAGTGATCCAGGGTCCTTCTACGGGGGGACCCAGTACTTC
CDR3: CASSDPGSFYGGTQYF

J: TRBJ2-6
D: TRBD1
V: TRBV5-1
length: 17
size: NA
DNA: TGCGCCAGCAGCTTGGCCGGGACAGGGTCTGGGGCCAACGTCCTGACTTTC
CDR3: CASSLAGTGSGANVLTF

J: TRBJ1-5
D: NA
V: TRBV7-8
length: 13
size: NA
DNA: TGTGCCAGCAGCCGGACAGACCGGCAGCCCCAGCATTTT
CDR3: CASSRTDRQPQHF

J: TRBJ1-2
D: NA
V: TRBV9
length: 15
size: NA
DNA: TGTGCCAGCAGCGTAGGACGGACAATTAACTATGGCTACACCTTC
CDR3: CASSVGRTINYGYTF

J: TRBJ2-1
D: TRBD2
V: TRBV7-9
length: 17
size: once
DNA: TGTGCCAGCAGCTTGCCTAGCGGGAGGGGGACCTACAATGAGCAGTTCTTC
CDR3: CASSLPSGRGTYNEQFF

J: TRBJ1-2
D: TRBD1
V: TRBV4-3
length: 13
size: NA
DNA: TGCGCCAGCAGCCAAGACAGGGGGGCTGGCTACACCTTC
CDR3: CASSQDRGAGYTF

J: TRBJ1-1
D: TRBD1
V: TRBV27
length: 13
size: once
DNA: TGTGCCAGCAGTCTGCCGGGACAGCGAGAAGCTTTCTTT
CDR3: CASSLPGQREAFF

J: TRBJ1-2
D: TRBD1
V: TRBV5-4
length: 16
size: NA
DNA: TGTGCCAGCAGCCCGACCACGCCGGGACAGAGCTATGGCTACACCTTC
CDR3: CASSPTTPGQSYGYTF

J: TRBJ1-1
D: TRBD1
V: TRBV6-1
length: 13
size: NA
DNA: TGTGCCAGCGGCAACAGGGGTGACACTGAAGCTTTCTTT
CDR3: CASGNRGDTEAFF

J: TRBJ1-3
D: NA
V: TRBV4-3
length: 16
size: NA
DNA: TGCGCCAGCAGCCAAGATCCACGGGGGGCTGGAAACACCATATATTTT
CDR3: CASSQDPRGAGNTIYF

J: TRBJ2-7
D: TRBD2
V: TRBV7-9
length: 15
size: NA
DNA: TGTGCCAGCAGCGTCGGACTAGCGGACTCCTACGAGCAGTACTTC
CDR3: CASSVGLADSYEQYF

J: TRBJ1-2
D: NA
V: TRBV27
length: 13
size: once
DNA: TGTGCCAGCAGTTCCGGACTCCTCTATGGCTACACCTTC
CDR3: CASSSGLLYGYTF

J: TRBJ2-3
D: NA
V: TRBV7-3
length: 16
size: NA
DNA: TGTGCCAGCAGCTTAAAATCCGACGGGGGAGGAGATACGCAGTATTTT
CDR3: CASSLKSDGGGDTQYF

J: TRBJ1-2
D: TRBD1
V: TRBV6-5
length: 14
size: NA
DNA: TGTGCCAGCAGTTTAACCCAGGGGGCGGTTGGCTACACCTTC
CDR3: CASSLTQGAVGYTF

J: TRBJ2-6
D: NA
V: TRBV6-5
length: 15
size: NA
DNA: TGTGCCAGCAGTTACAGGGGGTCTGGGGCCAACGTCCTGACTTTC
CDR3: CASSYRGSGANVLTF

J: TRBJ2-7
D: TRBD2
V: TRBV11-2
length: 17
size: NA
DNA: TGTGCCAGCAGTCGTTTAGCGGGAGGGCCGGGGTACTACGAGCAGTACTTC
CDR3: CASSRLAGGPGYYEQYF

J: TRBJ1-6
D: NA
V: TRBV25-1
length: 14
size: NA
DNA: TGTGCCAGCAGGGGCACAGGGCAAAATTCACCCCTCCACTTT
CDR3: CASRGTGQNSPLHF

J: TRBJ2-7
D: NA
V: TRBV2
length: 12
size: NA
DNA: TGTGCCAGCAGCGCGGACAGCTACGAGCAGTACTTC
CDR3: CASSADSYEQYF

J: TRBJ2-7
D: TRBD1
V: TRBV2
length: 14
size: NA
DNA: TGTGCCAGCAGCGGGACAGAGAAGCTCTACGAGCAGTACTTC
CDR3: CASSGTEKLYEQYF

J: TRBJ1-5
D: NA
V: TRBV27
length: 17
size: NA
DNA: TGTGCCAGCACCCCCTCGGGCTTAGGGGGACCCAATCAGCCCCAGCATTTT
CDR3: CASTPSGLGGPNQPQHF

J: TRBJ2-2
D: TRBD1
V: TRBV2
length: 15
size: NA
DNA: TGTGCCAGCAGTGTGGGACAGGGGAACACCGGGGAGCTGTTTTTT
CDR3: CASSVGQGNTGELFF

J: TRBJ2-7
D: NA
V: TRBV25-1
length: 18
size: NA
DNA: TGTGCCAGCAGTGAAGTTGACGGGGCGGGCCGCGGGAACTACGAGCAGTACTTC
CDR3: CASSEVDGAGRGNYEQYF

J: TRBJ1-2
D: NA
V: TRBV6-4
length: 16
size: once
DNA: TGTGCCAGCAAATACATCAGGGTCTCCTCTATCTATGGCTACACCTTC
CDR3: CASKYIRVSSIYGYTF

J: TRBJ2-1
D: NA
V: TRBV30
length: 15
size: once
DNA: TGTGCCTGGAGTGCTCTCTCAGGGCTTGGCAATGAGCAGTTCTTC
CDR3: CAWSALSGLGNEQFF